This passage covers 12 T cell receptor beta chains from one sample sequenced in a study of CD8+ T cells in alopecia areata (dated by TCRdb to 2016 to 2019). The time point tag for this specimen amounts to: about 4 weeks on oral tofacitinib. The sample's treatment or condition, from its label and the paper: oral pan-JAK inhibitor, 5-10 mg twice daily. Libraries were built with the immunoSEQ multiplex PCR assay. For TCR sequencing, RNA was extracted from every sample and reverse transcribed into cDNA to serve as template. TCRdb re-hosts the immuneACCESS table, in-frame sequences only. Its copies lack some clones; in the studies checked, an unresolved V gene accounts for under half of them, and the cause for the rest is not known. The sample data list fewer than 150,000 clones, and 82% of these were observed just once. The ten top clones hold roughly 25% of the sample. Sequenced here: CD8+ T cells sorted from blood, sampled at week 4, from a patient treated with tofacitinib. The receptors derive from a human donor with alopecia areata.

V and J are TRBV4-3 and TRBJ2-1; D is undetermined. Trimming stripped 0 bases from V and 3 bases from J, with 6 bases between. Germline V gene data show CDR1 as LGHNA and CDR2 as YSLEER. The CDR3 is 14 residues long. CDR3 loop: CASSQEGGYNEQFF. In DNA, the CDR3 is TGCGCCAGCAGCCAAGAGGGCGGCTACAATGAGCAGTTCTTC.

The J gene is TRBJ2-5, the V gene TRBV28; 8 nucleotides align to TRBD1. The CDR3 extends over 17 amino acids. Germline V CDR1 and CDR2: MDHEN, SYDVKM. The trim removed 4 bases at V and 1 base at J, leaving 11 bases unmatched. CDR3 nucleotide sequence: TGTGCCAGCAGTTCCCGGGACAGGACGTCTTTCCAAGAGACCCAGTACTTC. This sequence encodes CASSSRDRTSFQETQYF.

This chain connects TRBV21-1 to TRBJ1-5; the table calls TRBD1, which could not be checked here. TRBV21-1 is a pseudogene. The CDR3 contains 16 residues. The chain's CDR3 is CASSQGTGGWYQPQHF. CDR3 nucleotide sequence: TGTGCCAGCAGCCAAGGCACAGGGGGCTGGTATCAGCCCCAGCATTTT.

The J gene is TRBJ2-6, the V gene TRBV2; D might be TRBD1 or TRBD2, each matching 6 bases. Germline loops: CDR1 SNHLY, CDR2 FYNNEI. Trimming took off 2 bases at V and 0 bases at J, with 8 bases between the two ends. The CDR3 loop spans 16 amino acids. This CDR3 is CASSEWGASGANVLTF. DNA for the CDR3: TGTGCCAGCAGTGAATGGGGGGCCTCTGGGGCCAACGTCCTGACTTTC.

The V and J genes are TRBV2 and TRBJ2-7; D not certain. Germline CDR1 SNHLY, CDR2 FYNNEI. The CDR3 runs 13 residues. V dropped 3 bases and J dropped 3 bases, with 9 bases sitting between them. Here the CDR3 DNA reads TGTGCCAGCAGTGATGAGGAAAACTACGAGCAGTACTTC. As protein: CASSDEENYEQYF.

The rearrangement uses TRBV13 and TRBJ2-1; 7 bases are shared with TRBD1. The germline gives CDR1 PRHDT, CDR2 FYEKMQ (reference sequence). Trimming cost V 5 bases and J 7 bases; bases outside gene matches: 8. The CDR3 sequence is 14 residues long. CDR3 DNA: TGTGCCAGCAGCCCAGACAGGGATTTGAATGAGCAGTTCTTC. It is translated as CASSPDRDLNEQFF.

The chain is built from TRBV5-6 and TRBJ2-1; D could derive from TRBD1 or TRBD2 (5 bases each). Trimming took 4 bases from V and 4 from J, leaving 9 bases between them. The CDR3 consists of 13 residues. Germline-derived CDR1 and CDR2 are SGHDT and YYEEEE. The CDR3 region has the DNA TGTGCCAGCAGCCGGGGCCGTTACAATGAGCAGTTCTTC. It yields the protein CASSRGRYNEQFF. Filled out from reference TRBV5-6 and TRBJ2-1, the complete variable domain reads DAGVTQSPTHLIKTRGQQVTLRCSPKSGHDTVSWYQQALGQGPQFIFQYYEEEERQRGNFPDRFSGHQFPNYSSELNVNALLLGDSALYLCASSRGRYNEQFFGPGTRLTVL.

The J gene is TRBJ2-1, the V gene TRBV2; weak D call: TRBD2 (5 bases). Per the germline V gene, CDR1 is SNHLY and CDR2 is FYNNEI. The germline V and J ends were trimmed by 6 bases and 8 bases, with 11 bases remaining between them. The CDR3 sequence is 12 residues long. The CDR3, as DNA: TGTGCCAGCAGAAACGGGGTCCATGAGCAGTTCTTC. This sequence encodes CASRNGVHEQFF.

This chain joins TRBV2 and TRBJ2-3; D is possibly TRBD2 (6 bases). With 11 bases removed from V and 3 bases from J, the gap between germline ends came to 21 bases. The CDR3 totals 15 residues. Per germline, CDR1 SNHLY and CDR2 FYNNEI. The CDR3 bases are TGTGCCTTTCTGCCGGGACTCAGCACAACAGATACGCAGTATTTT. Encoded protein: CAFLPGLSTTDTQYF.

This clone was seen only once. This sample also contains other DNA sequences that code for the same CDR3. V usage is TRBV4-3 and J usage is TRBJ2-7; D is ambiguous. The CDR3 has 13 amino acids. With 0 bases removed from V and 4 bases from J, the gap between germline ends came to 7 bases. The V gene's germline CDR1 is LGHNA and CDR2 YSLEER. The CDR3 reads CASSQDRHYEQYF. DNA for the CDR3: TGCGCCAGCAGCCAAGATAGGCATTACGAGCAGTACTTC.

This clone was counted a single time. The chain carries TRBV7-9 and TRBJ2-3, with no clear D. In germline, CDR1 is SEHNR, CDR2 FQNEAQ (reference sequence). This CDR3 spans 12 amino acids. Trimming took off 5 bases at V and 4 bases at J, with 7 bases between the two ends. CDR3 residues: CASSTNADTQYF. For the CDR3, the DNA is TGTGCCAGCAGCACGAATGCAGATACGCAGTATTTT.

The chain is built from TRBV7-9 and TRBJ1-3, with a weak D call TRBD1 (6 bases). Trimming cost V 10 bases and J 0 bases, with 22 bases left between them. This CDR3 is built from 17 residues. CDR1 is SEHNR, CDR2 FQNEAQ, per germline (reference sequence). The CDR3 here is CAIPATRGATSGNTIYF. The CDR3 region has the DNA TGTGCCATCCCCGCCACGAGGGGGGCGACCTCTGGAAACACCATATATTTT.